The clone carrying this T cell receptor beta chain showed up just once. This CDR3 is 13 amino acids long. CDR1 and CDR2 (germline): LGHDT, YNNKEL (reference sequence). With 2 bases removed from V and 7 bases from J, the gap between germline ends came to 12 bases. This sample is part of a study of blood T cell repertoires in COVID-19. Study information: Acute and convalescent COVID-19 samples came from the United States, Italy and Spain. Sources were T cells, B-cell-depleted T cells, or PBMCs; the material itself was cDNA or gDNA.

In the authors' methods: Amplification from reference gene primers served as the basis for estimated nucleated cell counts. Using immunoSEQ multiplex PCR, the repertoire was profiled, and TCRdb retains in-frame clones only, with some absent. Clone size and the V and J calls come from that table; the DNA yielded D and trimming. The sample records about 89,000 clones, about 96% being singletons. The TCR comes from a human donor with active COVID-19. The donor label of this sample is uncertain. The sequenced sample consisted of peripheral blood. V gene TRBV3-1 (or the pseudogene TRBV3-2) combines with J gene TRBJ2-7, with D possibly being TRBD2 (7 bases). DNA of the CDR3: TGTGCCAGCAGCCAATTAGGGGGGGGTGAGCAGTACTTC. As protein: CASSQLGGGEQYF.